The rows below give T cell receptor beta chains drawn from one sample of a study of blood T cell repertoires in COVID-19. The repertoire was sequenced with immunoSEQ multiplex PCR; TCRdb's copy has only in-frame clones and lacks some. The sample has about 370,000 clones, 80% to 90% seen once. The sample taken for sequencing was peripheral blood. The receptors originated from a woman in her twenties or thirties with COVID-19, enrolled during active disease. Each CDR3 is given with its conserved first and last residue. D genes are given only for firm matches. Expanded clones get a size class; other rows say once, few or many, or leave the size out.

abundance,v_gene,d_gene,j_gene,CDR3nt,CDR3aa
NA,TRBV20-1,NA,TRBJ2-5,TGCAGTGCTAGTGTTAGCACCGCCTTACAAGAGACCCAGTACTTC,CSASVSTALQETQYF
once,TRBV2,NA,TRBJ2-7,TGTGCCAGCAGTGAATTGAGAGGCCACGAGCAGTACTTC,CASSELRGHEQYF
NA,TRBV6-5,TRBD1,TRBJ1-6,TGTGCCGCAAAACAGGGGGCCTATAATTCACCCCTCCACTTT,CAAKQGAYNSPLHF
NA,TRBV30,TRBD1,TRBJ1-6,TGTGCCTGGAGTGCGGGACAGAGTAATTCACCCCTCCACTTT,CAWSAGQSNSPLHF
once,TRBV28,TRBD1,TRBJ1-2,TGTGCCAGCAGTACCGGGACAGGGAAGTTTAATGGCTACACCTTC,CASSTGTGKFNGYTF
NA,TRBV3-1/TRBV3-2,TRBD1,TRBJ1-5,TGTGCCAGCAGCCAAGATACAGGGGTCATCAATCAGCCCCAGCATTTT,CASSQDTGVINQPQHF
NA,TRBV5-8,TRBD1,TRBJ2-1,TGTGCCAGCAGCCTAGGACAGGGCAGGGGCAATGAGCAGTTCTTC,CASSLGQGRGNEQFF
once,TRBV7-2,NA,TRBJ2-3,TGTGCCAGCAGCTCCCTAGCTGGAGGTCAGACGCAGTATTTT,CASSSLAGGQTQYF
NA,TRBV18,TRBD1,TRBJ1-5,TGTGCCAGCTCACCAACAGGGGTCTCCAATCAGCCCCAGCATTTT,CASSPTGVSNQPQHF
NA,TRBV14,NA,TRBJ2-7,TGTGCCAGCAGTCTGCAGGGGTCCGAGCAGTACTTC,CASSLQGSEQYF
NA,TRBV5-1,TRBD2,TRBJ2-1,TGCGCCAGCAGCTCCGGACTAGCGGGAGGGTCGCCCTACAATGAGCAGTTCTTC,CASSSGLAGGSPYNEQFF